This T cell receptor beta chain appears in the sequencing data of a study of pediatric ulcerative colitis. Profiling relied on immunoSEQ multiplex PCR, and the TCRdb table lists in-frame clones only, not all of them. Counted here are around 65,000 clones, around 80% occurring once; the ten biggest clones make up 5.2%. Germline V gene lookup returns CDR1 MNHEY and CDR2 SMNVEV (reference sequence). CDR3 size: 16 residues. V was trimmed by 6 bases and J by 2 bases, leaving 17 bases between them. Before the diagnostic colonoscopy, ulcerative colitis patients were free of immunosuppressive medication. Comment on this clone: Its cognate antigen is unknown.

General study points: Ulcerative colitis patients shared more blood-rectal clones than controls. Clonal expansions reduced rectal repertoire diversity in acute severe colitis.

The sequencing sample was made of blood. This chain links TRBV27 with TRBJ1-5; the D gene is possibly TRBD1 (6 bases). The TCR was taken from a boy aged 5-17 years with moderate ulcerative colitis. The CDR3 DNA reads TGTGCCAGCAGACGTGGGGAGGGGGTCGGCAATCAGCCCCAGCATTTT. It specifies CASRRGEGVGNQPQHF.